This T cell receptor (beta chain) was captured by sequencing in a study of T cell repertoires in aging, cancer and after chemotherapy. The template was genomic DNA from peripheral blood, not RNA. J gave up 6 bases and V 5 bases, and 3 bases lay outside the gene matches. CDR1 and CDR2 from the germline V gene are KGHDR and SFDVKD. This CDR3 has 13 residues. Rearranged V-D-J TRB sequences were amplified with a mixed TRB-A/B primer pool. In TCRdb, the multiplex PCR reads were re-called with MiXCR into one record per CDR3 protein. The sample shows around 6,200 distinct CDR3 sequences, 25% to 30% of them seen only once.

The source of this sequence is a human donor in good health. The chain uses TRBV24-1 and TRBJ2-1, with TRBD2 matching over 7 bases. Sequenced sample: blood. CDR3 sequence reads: CATSGGGANEQFF. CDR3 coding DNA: TGTGCCACCAGTGGGGGAGGGGCCAATGAGCAGTTCTTC.